This entry is about one T cell receptor beta chain. This clonotype was observed a few times. No antigen is known for it. The sample holds no much larger clone one base away, and base qualities are not on file. To prepare the library, RT-PCR was applied. These reads were obtained on an Illumina HiSeq 2500. TCRdb redid the processing of the public reads, applying fastp at Q25 and MiXCR, and retained in-frame beta chains. Identical CDR3 proteins give one entry, which carries the most common genes and DNA. The sample profile shows roughly 670,000 distinct CDR3 sequences; 14% of them were found once. The ten most abundant clones make up less than 9% of the sample. This record comes from a study of response to subunit inactivated influenza vaccine (dated by TCRdb to the late 2010s). With regard to the full study: Deep quantitative T cell receptor repertoire profiling was used in the study to track responses to a trivalent subunit inactivated influenza vaccine.

The germline V gene (reference sequence) yields LGHDT for CDR1 and YNNKEL for CDR2. V gives up 2 bases and J gives up 8 bases, and the segment between their germline ends measures 9 bases. Inclusive of the bounding cysteine and phenylalanine, the CDR3 is 13 residues long. The sequence is cut down to CDR3 DNA, 39 bases in frame from base 1. What the research found in general, with its limitations: The authors proposed that each seasonal influenza vaccination may bring in only a limited number of new T cells.

The TCR sequence derives from a man between 45 and 60 years old who received an inactivated influenza vaccine. Donor details come from another sample of the same person, matched by shared clones. The sample consisted of PBMCs from blood, taken about 14 days before vaccination. The chain links TRBV3-1 with TRBJ1-4, with no D gene named confidently. Read as DNA, the sequence is TGTGCCAGCAGCCAATTTGTCGGAGAAAAACTGTTTTTT. This sequence encodes CASSQFVGEKLFF.